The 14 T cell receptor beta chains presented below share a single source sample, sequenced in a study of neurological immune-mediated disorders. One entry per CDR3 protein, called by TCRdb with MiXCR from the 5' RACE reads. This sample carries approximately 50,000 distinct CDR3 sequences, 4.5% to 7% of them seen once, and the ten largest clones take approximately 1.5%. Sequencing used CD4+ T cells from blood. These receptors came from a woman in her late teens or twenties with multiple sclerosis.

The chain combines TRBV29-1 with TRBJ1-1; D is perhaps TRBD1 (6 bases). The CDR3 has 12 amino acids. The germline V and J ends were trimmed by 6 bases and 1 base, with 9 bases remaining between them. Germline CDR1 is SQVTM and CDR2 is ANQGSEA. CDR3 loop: CSVEQGNTEAFF. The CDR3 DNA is TGCAGCGTCGAACAGGGGAACACTGAAGCTTTCTTT.

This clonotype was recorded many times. CDR3 DNA: TGCGCCAGCAGCTTACTAATGACAGGGGGCGTACGCAATGAGCAGTTCTTC. Residues: CASSLLMTGGVRNEQFF. This chain uses TRBV5-1 with TRBJ2-1, with 10 bases lining up with TRBD1. The J segment lost 6 bases and the V segment lost 2 bases, leaving 11 bases of the junction unmatched. Germline lookup yields CDR1 SGHRS and CDR2 YFSETQ. There are 17 residues in the CDR3.

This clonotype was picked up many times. CDR3 amino acids: CASSQDMGIDYGYTF. As DNA, the CDR3 is TGTGCCAGCAGCCAAGATATGGGTATCGACTATGGCTACACCTTC. The chain uses TRBV3-1 and TRBJ1-2; no clear D. The V end lost 0 bases, the J end lost 3 bases, and 11 bases lay between the germline ends. CDR3 length: 15 residues. CDR1 and CDR2 from the germline V gene are LGHDT and YNNKEL (reference sequence).

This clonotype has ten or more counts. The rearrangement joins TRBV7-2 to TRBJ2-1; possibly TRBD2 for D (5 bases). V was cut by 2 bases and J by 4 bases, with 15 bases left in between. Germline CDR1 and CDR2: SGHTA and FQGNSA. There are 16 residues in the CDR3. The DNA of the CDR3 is TGTGCCAGCAGCTTAAGAGAGGGAATCGGATACAATGAGCAGTTCTTC. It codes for CASSLREGIGYNEQFF.

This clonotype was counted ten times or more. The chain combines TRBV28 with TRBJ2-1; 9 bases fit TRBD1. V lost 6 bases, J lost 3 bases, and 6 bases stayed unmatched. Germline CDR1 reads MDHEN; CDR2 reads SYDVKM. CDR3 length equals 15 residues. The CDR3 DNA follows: TGTGCCAGCAGAGATACAGGGGGCCTCTACAATGAGCAGTTCTTC. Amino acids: CASRDTGGLYNEQFF.

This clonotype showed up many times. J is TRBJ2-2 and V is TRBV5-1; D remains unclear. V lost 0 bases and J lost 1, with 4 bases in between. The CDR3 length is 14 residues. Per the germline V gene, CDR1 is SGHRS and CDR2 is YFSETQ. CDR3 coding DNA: TGCGCCAGCAGCTTGGAGGGGAACACCGGGGAGCTGTTTTTT. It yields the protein CASSLEGNTGELFF.

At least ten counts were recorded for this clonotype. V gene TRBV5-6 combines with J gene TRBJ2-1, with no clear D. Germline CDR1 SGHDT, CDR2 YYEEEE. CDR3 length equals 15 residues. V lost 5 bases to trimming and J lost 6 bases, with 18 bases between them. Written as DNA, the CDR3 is TGTGCCAGCAGACTCCTCGGACCGGTGTTCAATGAGCAGTTCTTC. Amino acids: CASRLLGPVFNEQFF.

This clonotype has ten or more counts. The CDR3 DNA follows: TGTGCCAGCAGTTTAGGGACTAGGGGAGAGACCCAGTACTTC. Protein product: CASSLGTRGETQYF. The V and J genes are TRBV12-3 or TRBV12-4 and TRBJ2-5, with TRBD2 matching over 7 bases. CDR3 length: 14 residues. Unmatched junction bases numbered 3, after V lost 1 base and J lost 4 bases.

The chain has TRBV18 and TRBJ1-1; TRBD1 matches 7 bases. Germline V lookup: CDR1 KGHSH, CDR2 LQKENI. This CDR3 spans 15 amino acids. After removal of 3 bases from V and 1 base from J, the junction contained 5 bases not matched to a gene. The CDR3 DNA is TGTGCCAGCTCACCTTTTAGACAGGGGAACACTGAAGCTTTCTTT. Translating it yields CASSPFRQGNTEAFF.

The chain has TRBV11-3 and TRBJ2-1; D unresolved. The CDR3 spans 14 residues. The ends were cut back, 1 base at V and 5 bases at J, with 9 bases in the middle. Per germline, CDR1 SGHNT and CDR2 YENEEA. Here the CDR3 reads CASSLGRANNEQFF. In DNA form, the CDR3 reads TGTGCCAGCAGCTTAGGCCGGGCAAACAATGAGCAGTTCTTC.

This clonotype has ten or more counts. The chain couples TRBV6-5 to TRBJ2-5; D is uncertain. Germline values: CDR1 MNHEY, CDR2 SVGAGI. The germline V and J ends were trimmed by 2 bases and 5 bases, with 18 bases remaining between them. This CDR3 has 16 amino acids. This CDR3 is CASSYRSGGMKETQYF. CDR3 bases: TGTGCCAGCAGTTACAGGTCCGGTGGGATGAAGGAGACCCAGTACTTC.

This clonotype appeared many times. The CDR3 DNA is TGTGCCAGCAGGCCCGAAAGGACAGGGGGGCCGAATCAGCCCCAGCATTTT. Translation gives CASRPERTGGPNQPQHF. The genes are TRBV6-5 and TRBJ1-5, with 10 positions matching TRBD1. Germline CDR1 and CDR2: MNHEY and SVGAGI. The CDR3 is made up of 17 amino acids. V lost 6 bases, J lost 4 bases, and 12 bases stayed unmatched.

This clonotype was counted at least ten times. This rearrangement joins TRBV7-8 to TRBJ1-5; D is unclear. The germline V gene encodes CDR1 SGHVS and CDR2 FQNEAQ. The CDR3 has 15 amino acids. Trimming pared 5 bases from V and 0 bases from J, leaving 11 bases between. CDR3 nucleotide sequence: TGTGCCAGCAGCCCGGGAGCTAATAGCAATCAGCCCCAGCATTTT. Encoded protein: CASSPGANSNQPQHF.

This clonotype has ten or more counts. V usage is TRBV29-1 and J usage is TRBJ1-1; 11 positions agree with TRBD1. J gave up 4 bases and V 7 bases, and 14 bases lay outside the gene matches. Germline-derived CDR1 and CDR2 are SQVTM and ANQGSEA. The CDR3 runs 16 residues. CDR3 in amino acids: CSATRSGGQGGTEAFF. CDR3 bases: TGCAGCGCCACACGATCGGGGGGACAGGGGGGCACTGAAGCTTTCTTT.